Below, one T cell receptor beta chain is given with its context. Its target is not known. The sample belongs to a study of OX40 agonist ivuxolimab in advanced cancers. Study-level information: Across the patients, intravenous ivuxolimab was delivered every 2 weeks at 0.01 to 10 mg/kg. Eligibility admitted prior anti-PD-1, anti-PD-L1 or anti-CTLA-4 therapy; roughly 40% had some.

Here immunoSEQ multiplex PCR was the method, and the copy in TCRdb shows in-frame clones only, minus some. The repertoire includes about 41,000 clones, roughly 90% of them detected once, and roughly 0.57% sits in the top ten. Study-wide results and limits: No determination was made of the antigen specificity of the expanded peripheral T cells. Clonal expansion was seen in CD4+ and CD8+ blood T cells by week 6 at 0.1 to 3.0 mg/kg.

Germline lookup yields CDR1 SGHRS and CDR2 YFSETQ. CDR3 length: 14 amino acids. V was shortened by 3 bases and J by 2 bases, with 10 bases between the two germline ends. The genes are TRBV5-1 and TRBJ2-3, with D unclear. This sequence was found in an adult with an advanced solid tumor such as melanoma, head and neck, liver or kidney cancer. This sample comprised CD4+ or CD8+ T cells sorted from blood, obtained in a trial of the OX40 agonist ivuxolimab. The DNA for the CDR3 is TGCGCCAGCAGCTCCCGACAAACCACAGATACGCAGTATTTT. It codes for CASSSRQTTDTQYF.